The sequence of this T cell receptor (beta chain) was determined in a study of blood T cells in healthy people across ages. Points from the study as a whole: Both naive CD4+ cell counts and diversity were greater in long-lived donors than in aged donors.

A second PCR of about 7 to 11 cycles used a sample-barcoded 5' primer and a J-beta primer mix. TCRdb called the 5' RACE reads again in MiXCR, with one record for every CDR3 protein. This table has roughly 1,800,000 distinct CDR3 sequences, roughly 52% appearing once. The CDR3 loop spans 13 amino acids. CDR1 is DFQATT and CDR2 is SNEGSKA in the germline V gene (reference sequence). Comment on this clonotype: The antigen is undetermined.

This receptor was taken from a middle-aged woman in good health. Sequenced input: blood. The chain couples TRBV20-1 to TRBJ2-3, with D hard to call. The CDR3 sequence is CTVLDGGTDTQYF. CDR3 in DNA: TGCACTGTCTTGGACGGTGGCACAGATACGCAGTATTTT.